This is a list of T cell receptor beta chains from one sample in a study of early stage breast cancer tumors. The method was immunoSEQ multiplex PCR; TCRdb's version includes in-frame clones alone and lacks a portion of them. The table has just over 70,000 clones, more than 60% seen once; the top ten hold around 3.4%. What was sequenced was blood. These receptors were collected from a person between 60 and 69 years old with breast cancer. The CDR3 runs from the conserved cysteine through the conserved F or W. Each record gives: V gene, CDR3 protein.

v_call: TRBV25-1; cdr3_aa: CASSGGEGDREKLFF
v_call: TRBV6-4; cdr3_aa: CASSGDRGETQYF
v_call: TRBV19; cdr3_aa: CASHRGGPNGVGANVLTF
v_call: TRBV28; cdr3_aa: CASISPMGEKLFF
v_call: TRBV7-2; cdr3_aa: CASSPGTGRGRDEQFF
v_call: TRBV29-1; cdr3_aa: CSVVSGSGNTIYF
v_call: TRBV27; cdr3_aa: CASTGAYNSPLHF
v_call: TRBV5-1; cdr3_aa: CASSGGGRGYNEQFF
v_call: TRBV10-3; cdr3_aa: CAISEPRRSYEQYF
v_call: TRBV10-3; cdr3_aa: CASNSRLGGYTF
v_call: TRBV15; cdr3_aa: CATSSGLAANTGELFF